This T cell receptor (beta chain) was recovered during a study of OX40 agonist ivuxolimab in advanced cancers. Study overall: Mean age around 64 years, range 23 to 79; around 80% male. Patients with prior anti-PD-1, anti-PD-L1 or anti-CTLA-4 therapy were eligible; approximately 37% had some.

Points on this clone: Antigen unknown.

General study results and limits: CD4+ and CD8+ blood T cells expanded clonally by week 6 at 0.1 to 3.0 mg/kg.

The CDR3 is 13 residues long. Germline V gene sequence: CDR1 SNHLY, CDR2 FYNNEI. V lost 7 bases and J lost 3; bases outside the gene matches: 3. Generated by immunoSEQ multiplex PCR, the TCRdb table keeps only in-frame clones and is missing some. The sample includes approximately 40,000 clones, 70% to 90% of them seen just once. This chain links TRBV2 with TRBJ2-7; 10 nucleotides match TRBD1. This specimen was CD4+ or CD8+ T cells sorted from blood, taken in a trial of the OX40 agonist ivuxolimab. This clonotype was obtained from an adult with an advanced solid tumor such as melanoma, head and neck, liver or kidney cancer. CDR3 sequence (DNA): TGTGCCAGCAACGGACAGGGGGGCTACGAGCAGTACTTC. Translation: CASNGQGGYEQYF.